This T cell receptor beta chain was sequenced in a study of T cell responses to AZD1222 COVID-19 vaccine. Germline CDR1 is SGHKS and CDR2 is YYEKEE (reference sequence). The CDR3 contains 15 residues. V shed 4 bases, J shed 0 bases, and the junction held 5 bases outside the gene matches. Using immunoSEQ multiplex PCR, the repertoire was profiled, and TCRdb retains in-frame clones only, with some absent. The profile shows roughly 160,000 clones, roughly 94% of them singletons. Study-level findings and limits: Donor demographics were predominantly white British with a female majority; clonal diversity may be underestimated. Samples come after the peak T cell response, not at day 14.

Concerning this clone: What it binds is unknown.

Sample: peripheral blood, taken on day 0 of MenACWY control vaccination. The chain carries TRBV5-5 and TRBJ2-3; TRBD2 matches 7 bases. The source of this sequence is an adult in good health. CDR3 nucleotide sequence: TGTGCCAGCAGCAAAACTAGCGCTAGCACAGATACGCAGTATTTT. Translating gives CASSKTSASTDTQYF. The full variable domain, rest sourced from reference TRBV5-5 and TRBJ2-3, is DAGVTQSPTHLIKTRGQQVTLRCSPISGHKSVSWYQQVLGQGPQFIFQYYEKEERGRGNFPDRFSARQFPNYSSELNVNALLLGDSALYLCASSKTSASTDTQYFGPGTRLTVL.